This T cell receptor beta chain was recovered during a study of blood T cell repertoires in COVID-19. About the research overall: Acute-phase and convalescent COVID-19 samples originated in the United States, Italy and Spain. T cells, B-cell-depleted T cells, or PBMCs provided the cDNA or gDNA that served as material.

The table came from immunoSEQ multiplex PCR; TCRdb's copy has only in-frame clones and leaves some out. The table includes 150,000 to 200,000 clones, about 86% detected once. This clone occurred once. Germline CDR1 reads MNHEY; CDR2 reads SMNVEV (reference sequence). The CDR3 is 16 amino acids. Deletions cut 6 bases from V and 0 bases from J, with 16 bases between. The clonotype was recovered from a man aged 45 to 65 with active or convalescent COVID-19. The sequenced material came from peripheral blood. The rearrangement links TRBV27 to TRBJ2-3, with D maybe TRBD1 (5 bases). The chain's CDR3 is CASRNDRAPSTDTQYF. The CDR3 DNA reads TGTGCCAGCAGGAATGACAGAGCCCCTAGCACAGATACGCAGTATTTT.